The clone carrying this T cell receptor beta chain came up a few times. Antigen unknown. The source of the sample is a study of response to subunit inactivated influenza vaccine. Study-wide points: T cells newly recruited by each seasonal influenza vaccination are few, the authors suggested.

V was clipped by 0 bases and J by 3 bases, with 12 bases between them. Germline assignment: CDR1 MGHRA and CDR2 YSYEKL. The CDR3 contains 15 residues. MiXCR, run by TCRdb on the RT-PCR reads, gives a single entry per CDR3 protein. The sample yields a few hundred thousand distinct CDR3 sequences, approximately 15% seen once. This sequence originates from a man aged 50 to 60 who received an inactivated influenza vaccine. Material: PBMCs from blood, obtained 11 to 12 days after vaccination. This sequence joins TRBV4-1 and TRBJ2-7, with unresolved D. The chain's CDR3 is CASSQDRSAHYEQYF. The CDR3 DNA reads TGCGCCAGCAGCCAAGACCGGTCTGCCCACTACGAGCAGTACTTC.